This entry lists 23 T cell receptor beta chains sequenced from one sample in a study of identical twins. A single record per CDR3 protein comes from TCRdb applying MiXCR to the 5' RACE reads. The sample has 500,000 or so distinct CDR3 sequences, 14% seen once. Another study also made use of these data, one on yellow fever vaccine responses in identical twins.

Specimen: CD4+ T cells sorted from blood. All receptors come from a woman aged 18-35 years in good health.

The chain is built from TRBV20-1 and TRBJ2-7, with 8 positions matching TRBD2. The CDR3 has 12 residues. Germline V lookup: CDR1 DFQATT, CDR2 SNEGSKA (reference sequence). Unmatched junction bases numbered 7, after V lost 5 bases and J lost 7 bases. CDR3 sequence: CSAVGLAWEQYF. Written as DNA, the CDR3 is TGCAGTGCTGTTGGACTAGCTTGGGAGCAGTACTTC.

This clonotype occurred many times. The rearrangement joins TRBV20-1 to TRBJ2-7; 11 bases line up with TRBD1. J lost 1 base, V lost 3 bases, and 8 bases had no gene match. The germline CDR1 and CDR2 sequences are DFQATT and SNEGSKA (reference sequence). The CDR3 is 16 residues long. In nucleotides, the CDR3 is TGCAGTGCTAGGGCATCCGGGACAGGGGGGTCCTACGAGCAGTACTTC. This translates into CSARASGTGGSYEQYF.

This clonotype was observed a handful of times. The CDR3 DNA sequence: TGTGCCAGCAGCCAAGGACGGGCGGGAGATACGCAGTATTTT. Translation gives CASSQGRAGDTQYF. The chain is built from TRBV3-1 and TRBJ2-3, with D perhaps TRBD2 (5 bases). CDR3 size: 14 residues. The V gene's germline CDR1 is LGHDT and CDR2 YNNKEL (reference sequence). V was pared by 1 base and J by 5 bases, with 10 bases between.

The rearrangement uses TRBV6-5 and TRBJ2-2, with TRBD2 matching over 9 bases. V shed 3 bases and J 4 bases; nucleotides not matched to a gene: 6. This CDR3 region has 16 residues. Germline V CDR1 and CDR2: MNHEY, SVGAGI. The CDR3 nucleotides are TGTGCCAGCAGTTATAGCGGGGGCGCGGGCACCGGGGAGCTGTTTTTT. Translating it yields CASSYSGGAGTGELFF.

This clonotype was observed a handful of times. The chain recombines TRBV6-2 or TRBV6-3 with TRBJ2-7, with TRBD2 identical over 8 bases. This CDR3 is built from 16 residues. V shed 0 bases and J 6 bases; nucleotides not matched to a gene: 10. CDR1 is MNHEY and CDR2 is SVGEGT in the germline V gene. The CDR3 nucleotides are TGTGCCAGCAGTTACTCCAGAGCCGCGGGAGGTCCCGAGCAGTACTTC. Its protein is CASSYSRAAGGPEQYF.

This chain joins TRBV2 and TRBJ2-2, with TRBD2 matching 11 bases. V trimming: 9 bases; J trimming: 6 bases; junction bases outside the gene matches: 9. Germline V gene data show CDR1 as SNHLY and CDR2 as FYNNEI. This CDR3 is 15 amino acids long. Here the CDR3 DNA reads TGTGCCAGGGATACTAGCGGGGGACTCCCCGGGGAGCTGTTTTTT. It is translated as CARDTSGGLPGELFF.

The chain is built from TRBV3-1 and TRBJ2-7; TRBD1 aligns across 10 bases. The CDR3 consists of 15 residues. Germline V gene data show CDR1 as LGHDT and CDR2 as YNNKEL (reference sequence). Trimming at V came to 4 bases and at J to 3 bases, leaving 6 bases not matched to a gene. The CDR3 nucleotides read TGTGCCAGCAGCCCAAGGGGACAGGGGTTCTACGAGCAGTACTTC. Translating gives CASSPRGQGFYEQYF.

This chain joins TRBV7-8 and TRBJ2-5; the D gene is possibly TRBD1 (6 bases). There are 15 residues in the CDR3. V was cut by 1 base and J by 2 bases, with 11 bases left in between. Germline V lookup: CDR1 SGHVS, CDR2 FQNEAQ. The CDR3 is CASSLGGQLQETQYF. CDR3 in DNA: TGTGCCAGCAGCTTAGGAGGACAGTTACAAGAGACCCAGTACTTC.

The V gene is TRBV5-1, the J gene TRBJ2-2; TRBD2 aligns across 7 bases. The germline V gene has CDR1 SGHRS and CDR2 YFSETQ. J was trimmed by 4 bases and V by 4 bases; bases with no gene match: 10. CDR3 size: 16 residues. The CDR3 loop reads CASSRGERSITGELFF. CDR3 nucleotides: TGCGCCAGCAGCCGGGGGGAGAGATCAATCACCGGGGAGCTGTTTTTT. Full variable domain (remainder filled in from reference TRBV5-1 and TRBJ2-2): KAGVTQTPRYLIKTRGQQVTLSCSPISGHRSVSWYQQTPGQGLQFLFEYFSETQRNKGNFPGRFSGRQFSNSRSEMNVSTLELGDSALYLCASSRGERSITGELFFGEGSRLTVL.

The chain is built from TRBV28 and TRBJ2-4, with D possibly being TRBD1 (6 bases). The V and J ends lost 6 bases and 7 bases respectively, with 16 bases between them. Germline values: CDR1 MDHEN, CDR2 SYDVKM. The CDR3 has 14 amino acids. The CDR3 here is CASRSTRGLNIQYF. The CDR3, as DNA: TGTGCCAGCAGGAGTACCAGGGGCTTGAACATTCAGTACTTC.

This clonotype was seen repeatedly, ten times or more. The chain joins TRBV5-5 to TRBJ2-1; tentatively, D is TRBD1 or TRBD2 (5 bases each). Trimming left V 4 bases short and J 0 bases short, with 14 bases between. There are 16 residues in the CDR3. The germline V gene encodes CDR1 SGHKS and CDR2 YYEKEE (reference sequence). DNA of the CDR3: TGTGCCAGCAGCGTCCGGGACGGAGGCTCCTACAATGAGCAGTTCTTC. The encoded protein is CASSVRDGGSYNEQFF.

This clonotype was counted between two and nine times. The gene calls are TRBV6-5 and TRBJ2-1; tentatively, D is TRBD2 (5 bases). Trimming took 0 bases from V and 6 from J, leaving 12 bases between them. The germline V gene has CDR1 MNHEY and CDR2 SVGAGI. The length of the CDR3 is 15 residues. CDR3 sequence (DNA): TGTGCCAGCAGTTACTCCGCGGGCGTCTCCAATGAGCAGTTCTTC. Residues: CASSYSAGVSNEQFF.

This clonotype occurred a few times. The chain links TRBV7-2 to TRBJ2-3; 9 bases agree with TRBD1. The CDR3 is made up of 17 amino acids. Germline values: CDR1 SGHTA, CDR2 FQGNSA. V shed 0 bases, J shed 4 bases, and the junction held 8 bases outside the gene matches. The CDR3 reads CASSLAGTGGSPDTQYF. For the CDR3, the DNA is TGTGCCAGCAGCTTAGCGGGTACAGGGGGCTCTCCAGATACGCAGTATTTT.

The chain joins TRBV15 to TRBJ1-2; D not certain. Per germline, CDR1 LNHNV and CDR2 YYDKDF (reference sequence). The CDR3 is 14 residues long. Trimming shortened V by 4 bases and J by 2 bases, and 11 bases separated the two germline ends. The CDR3 protein is CATSNGRYNYGYTF. DNA of the CDR3: TGTGCCACCAGCAACGGGAGATACAACTATGGCTACACCTTC.

In this sample, this clonotype turned up a few times. The chain is built from TRBV15 and TRBJ1-6; no clear D. V was pared by 4 bases and J by 6 bases, with 10 bases between. CDR1 is LNHNV and CDR2 is YYDKDF in the germline V gene (reference sequence). The CDR3 contains 14 residues. CDR3 bases: TGTGCCACCAGCACCCCAATGCTTAATTCACCCCTCCACTTT. Translating gives CATSTPMLNSPLHF.

The chain uses TRBV18 and TRBJ2-1; D is unclear. Germline CDR1 and CDR2: KGHSH and LQKENI. With 2 bases removed from V and 8 bases from J, the gap between germline ends came to 10 bases. The CDR3 loop spans 13 amino acids. The CDR3 here is CASSPGFRDEQFF. The DNA of the CDR3 is TGTGCCAGCTCACCAGGCTTTAGGGATGAGCAGTTCTTC.

This clonotype was detected a few times. This chain links TRBV7-9 with TRBJ1-6, with D uncertain. From germline, CDR1 is SEHNR and CDR2 FQNEAQ (reference sequence). The germline V and J ends were trimmed by 2 bases and 5 bases, with 10 bases remaining between them. The length of the CDR3 is 15 residues. Here the CDR3 DNA reads TGTGCCAGCAGCTTATCCGCCATCGATAATTCACCCCTCCACTTT. This translates into CASSLSAIDNSPLHF.

This clonotype was observed many times. The gene calls are TRBV5-1 and TRBJ2-1; D gene ambiguous. The CDR3 has 14 residues. Trimming took off 0 bases at V and 3 bases at J, with 7 bases between the two ends. The germline V gene encodes CDR1 SGHRS and CDR2 YFSETQ. The CDR3 nucleotides read TGCGCCAGCAGCTTGGAACTCCACTACAATGAGCAGTTCTTC. It translates to CASSLELHYNEQFF.

The sample holds many counts of this clonotype. CDR3 in amino acids: CASSLGTVISTDTQYF. CDR3 bases: TGCGCCAGCAGCTTGGGAACAGTTATTTCCACAGATACGCAGTATTTT. The chain uses TRBV5-1 and TRBJ2-3; no definite D call. Trimming cost V 0 bases and J 2 bases, with 13 bases left between them. CDR3 length equals 16 residues. Looked up from germline, CDR1 is SGHRS and CDR2 is YFSETQ.

The rearrangement uses TRBV28 and TRBJ2-7; 9 nucleotides agree with TRBD2. Germline-derived CDR1 and CDR2 are MDHEN and SYDVKM. The trim removed 5 bases at V and 7 bases at J, leaving 15 bases unmatched. This CDR3 comprises 16 residues. This chain's CDR3 is CASSPGLAGVLGEQYF. The CDR3 DNA reads TGTGCCAGCAGTCCGGGACTAGCAGGGGTTTTAGGGGAGCAGTACTTC.

V is TRBV7-2 and J is TRBJ2-7; a possible D gene is TRBD1 (7 bases). Per the germline V gene, CDR1 is SGHTA and CDR2 is FQGNSA. Trimming pared 7 bases from V and 0 bases from J, leaving 10 bases between. The CDR3 covers 13 residues. CDR3 bases: TGTGCCAGCACAGGGGGGTCCTCCTACGAGCAGTACTTC. The encoded protein is CASTGGSSYEQYF.

V usage is TRBV5-1 and J usage is TRBJ2-1; maybe TRBD2 (6 bases). The germline CDR1 and CDR2 sequences are SGHRS and YFSETQ. The ends were cut back, 4 bases at V and 1 base at J, with 15 bases in the middle. The CDR3 is made up of 16 amino acids. The CDR3 nucleotides are TGCGCCAGCAGCCCGACCGGGACTCAGTCCTACAATGAGCAGTTCTTC. Amino acids: CASSPTGTQSYNEQFF.

This clonotype was seen more than once but under ten times. The gene calls are TRBV4-3 and TRBJ2-7, with TRBD2 matching 7 bases. The CDR3 contains 17 residues. Trimming cost V 3 bases and J 5 bases; bases outside gene matches: 16. Per the germline V gene, CDR1 is LGHNA and CDR2 is YSLEER. CDR3 sequence: CASSHSFTGTTKNEQYF. The CDR3 region has the DNA TGCGCCAGCAGCCATTCTTTTACCGGGACTACGAAGAACGAGCAGTACTTC.